This T cell receptor (beta chain) was sequenced for a study of cytomegalovirus exposure and HLA in healthy donors. TCRdb's copy holds only in-frame clones and misses some; the assay was immunoSEQ multiplex PCR. The sample yields around 180,000 clones, roughly 82% seen once. About this clone: Its target is unknown. Additional DNA sequences in this sample encode the identical CDR3.

CDR3 length: 11 residues. Germline V lookup: CDR1 LNHDA, CDR2 SQIVND (reference sequence). V was clipped by 3 bases and J by 9 bases, with 6 bases between them. The study, taken as a whole, reports: Cytomegalovirus association was listed for 150 or so TCR beta chains.

This sequence originates from a man younger than 35 in good health and CMV-seropositive. Source material: PBMCs. This sequence joins TRBV19 and TRBJ2-1; possibly TRBD2 for D (5 bases). CDR3 bases: TGTGCCAGTAGTATCGGACTTGAGCAGTTCTTC. It encodes CASSIGLEQFF. Full variable domain (remainder filled in from reference TRBV19 and TRBJ2-1): DGGITQSPKYLFRKEGQNVTLSCEQNLNHDAMYWYRQDPGQGLRLIYYSQIVNDFQKGDIAEGYSVSREKKESFPLTVTSAQKNPTAFYLCASSIGLEQFFGPGTRLTVL.